These 27 T cell receptor beta chains came from one sample sequenced in a study of T cells after yellow fever vaccination. TCRdb reprocessed the 5' RACE reads via MiXCR and lists one record per CDR3 protein. The profile shows some 300,000 distinct CDR3 sequences, around 10% of them singletons. Material: CD4+ T cells sorted from PBMCs, obtained 45 days after the yellow fever booster vaccination. The receptor source for this set is a man in his late teens or twenties who received the YFV17D yellow fever vaccine.

V gene TRBV27 combines with J gene TRBJ2-6, with D perhaps TRBD1 or TRBD2 (5 bases each). The CDR3 has 18 residues. V was trimmed by 1 base and J by 0 bases, leaving 13 bases between them. CDR1 and CDR2 (germline): MNHEY, SMNVEV (reference sequence). CDR3 region: CASSLFGTPLSGANVLTF. The CDR3 DNA reads as TGTGCCAGCAGTTTATTCGGGACCCCACTCTCTGGGGCCAACGTCCTGACTTTC.

This clonotype has just a few counts. The chain links TRBV12-3 or TRBV12-4 to TRBJ1-1; TRBD1 matches at 9 bases. The CDR3 runs 14 residues. J gave up 4 bases and V 6 bases, and 6 bases lay outside the gene matches. The DNA for the CDR3 is TGTGCCAGCAGCCCCAGGACAGGGGTCACTGAAGCTTTCTTT. Protein product: CASSPRTGVTEAFF.

This clonotype was counted only a few times. The chain carries TRBV5-1 and TRBJ2-7, with 8 bases matching TRBD1. This CDR3 contains 12 residues. With V trimmed by 4 bases and J by 8 bases, 5 bases remained unmatched. The germline V gene encodes CDR1 SGHRS and CDR2 YFSETQ. In DNA, the CDR3 is TGCGCCAGCAGCCTGGACAGGGCCAAGCAGTACTTC. It is translated as CASSLDRAKQYF.

This clonotype came up a few times. V and J are TRBV5-4 and TRBJ1-2, with D perhaps matching TRBD1 (6 bases). The germline V gene has CDR1 SGHNT and CDR2 YYREEE (reference sequence). The CDR3 is 15 amino acids. With 7 bases removed from V and 8 bases from J, the gap between germline ends came to 24 bases. In DNA, the CDR3 is TGTGCCAGCGCCCCCGCGGGGGCAAATTCCGGGGGCTACACCTTC. Translating gives CASAPAGANSGGYTF. The full variable domain, rest sourced from reference TRBV5-4 and TRBJ1-2, is ETGVTQSPTHLIKTRGQQVTLRCSSQSGHNTVSWYQQALGQGPQFIFQYYREEENGRGNFPPRFSGLQFPNYSSELNVNALELDDSALYLCASAPAGANSGGYTFGSGTRLTVV.

The rearrangement links TRBV9 to TRBJ1-1; D unclear. Trimming pared 3 bases from V and 7 bases from J, leaving 19 bases between. CDR1 is SGDLS and CDR2 is YYNGEE in the germline V gene. The CDR3 runs to 15 residues. CDR3 sequence reads: CASSGRGGQVGEAFF. CDR3 bases: TGTGCCAGCAGCGGCCGAGGAGGGCAGGTCGGTGAAGCTTTCTTT.

In its sample, this clonotype was seen a few times. The genes are TRBV6-6 and TRBJ1-5; 7 bases fit TRBD1. CDR1 and CDR2 from the germline V gene are MNHNY and SVGAGI (reference sequence). J gave up 4 bases and V 4 bases, and 13 bases lay outside the gene matches. The CDR3 spans 17 residues. CDR3 in DNA: TGTGCCAGCAGTTCCGGGACGGACAGGATCGGAAATCAGCCCCAGCATTTT. This gives the protein CASSSGTDRIGNQPQHF.

This clonotype has a handful of counts. V and J are TRBV29-1 and TRBJ1-2; tentatively, D is TRBD1 (6 bases). This CDR3 is 15 amino acids long. Germline CDR1 is SQVTM and CDR2 is ANQGSEA. Trimming cost V 3 bases and J 4 bases, with 18 bases left between them. CDR3 nucleotide sequence: TGCAGCGTTGAGGGGGCGTCGGGTCAGCTCTATGGCTACACCTTC. It specifies CSVEGASGQLYGYTF. The entire variable domain, with the rest obtained from reference TRBV29-1 and TRBJ1-2, is as follows: SAVISQKPSRDICQRGTSLTIQCQVDSQVTMMFWYRQQPGQSLTLIATANQGSEATYESGFVIDKFPISRPNLTFSTLTVSNMSPEDSSIYLCSVEGASGQLYGYTFGSGTRLTVV.

This clonotype was detected a few times. The V and J genes are TRBV15 and TRBJ1-2; maybe TRBD1 (5 bases). The V gene's germline CDR1 is LNHNV and CDR2 YYDKDF (reference sequence). The CDR3 has 15 residues. V gave up 3 bases and J gave up 9 bases, with 20 bases separating them. The CDR3 region is CATSRGQVDLPSYTF. The CDR3 DNA reads as TGTGCCACCAGCAGGGGGCAGGTTGACCTCCCAAGCTACACCTTC.

The chain uses TRBV28 and TRBJ1-1; 9 bases match TRBD1. Germline CDR1 MDHEN, CDR2 SYDVKM. The CDR3 runs 13 residues. The V and J ends lost 6 bases and 11 bases, in that order; junction bases with no gene match: 10. CDR3 loop: CASSRKGTGKAFF. The DNA for the CDR3 is TGTGCCAGCAGCCGTAAGGGGACAGGGAAGGCTTTCTTT.

The V call is TRBV3-1, the J call TRBJ1-2; D remains ambiguous. Germline assignment: CDR1 LGHDT and CDR2 YNNKEL (reference sequence). V was shortened by 2 bases and J by 8 bases, with 9 bases between the two germline ends. This CDR3 region has 12 residues. CDR3 region: CASSQRTNGYTF. For the CDR3, the DNA is TGTGCCAGCAGCCAACGTACGAACGGCTACACCTTC.

This rearrangement joins TRBV5-1 to TRBJ2-5, with 11 bases fitting TRBD1. Trimming at V came to 7 bases and at J to 2 bases, leaving 7 bases not matched to a gene. The length of the CDR3 is 15 residues. CDR1 and CDR2 from the germline V gene are SGHRS and YFSETQ. The CDR3 region has the DNA TGCGCCAGCTTCCCGGGACAGGGGGTTCAAGAGACCCAGTACTTC. This gives the protein CASFPGQGVQETQYF.

This clonotype appeared many times. The gene calls are TRBV7-3 and TRBJ2-3; 7 nucleotides agree with TRBD1. The CDR3 has 16 residues. Germline CDR1 and CDR2: SGHTA and FQGTGA. J lost 7 bases, V lost 1 base, and 11 bases had no gene match. This chain's CDR3 is CASSLSPRTGPHTQYF. The DNA for the CDR3 is TGTGCCAGCAGCTTAAGTCCCCGGACAGGACCTCATACGCAGTATTTT.

This chain's CDR3 is CASSPQSSGGREQYF. For the CDR3, the DNA is TGTGCCAGCTCACCACAATCGAGCGGGGGACGGGAGCAGTACTTC. The gene calls are TRBV18 and TRBJ2-7, with TRBD2 matching over 8 bases. J gave up 7 bases and V 1 base, and 9 bases lay outside the gene matches. CDR1 and CDR2 from the germline V gene are KGHSH and LQKENI. The CDR3 runs to 15 residues.

In its sample, this clonotype was seen many times. The chain is built from TRBV5-1 and TRBJ2-3; no reliable D call. The V gene's germline CDR1 is SGHRS and CDR2 YFSETQ. Trimming left V 4 bases short and J 4 bases short, with 7 bases between. CDR3 length: 12 amino acids. The CDR3 spells CASSQPSDTQYF. The CDR3 region has the DNA TGCGCCAGCAGCCAACCCTCAGATACGCAGTATTTT.

This clonotype came up many times. V gene TRBV7-2 combines with J gene TRBJ2-7; D unclear. Germline V gene sequence: CDR1 SGHTA, CDR2 FQGNSA. This CDR3 region has 13 residues. V dropped 1 base and J dropped 4 bases, with 8 bases sitting between them. The CDR3 reads CASSLGQRYEQYV. Written as DNA, the CDR3 is TGTGCCAGCAGCTTAGGGCAGAGATACGAGCAGTACGTC.

In its sample, this clonotype was seen a few times. This chain joins TRBV6-1 and TRBJ1-3; 9 bases match TRBD1. The junction had 7 bases not matched to a gene; V was cut back by 8 bases and J by 2 bases. The CDR3 spans 15 residues. Germline lookup yields CDR1 MNHNS and CDR2 SASEGT. CDR3 sequence: CASDRDRVTGNTIYF. The CDR3 DNA is TGTGCCAGCGACCGGGACAGGGTGACTGGAAACACCATATATTTT.

This clonotype was counted between two and nine times. The chain joins TRBV6-2 or TRBV6-3 to TRBJ2-7, with TRBD1 matching over 8 bases. There are 12 residues in the CDR3. The V segment lost 5 bases and the J segment 5 bases; nucleotides outside the gene matches: 2. Germline-derived CDR1 and CDR2 are MNHEY and SVGEGT. CDR3 nucleotides: TGTGCCAGCAGTACAGGGGGAAACGAGCAGTACGTC. Translation: CASSTGGNEQYV.

The chain carries TRBV7-9 and TRBJ2-2, with D perhaps TRBD2 (6 bases). The V gene lost 6 bases and the J gene lost 7 bases, with 15 bases spanning the gap. The CDR3 sequence is 14 residues long. Germline V gene sequence: CDR1 SEHNR, CDR2 FQNEAQ (reference sequence). The CDR3 region is CASRREGEDGELFF. Here the CDR3 DNA reads TGTGCCAGCAGGCGTGAAGGGGAGGACGGGGAGCTGTTTTTT.

This rearrangement joins TRBV30 to TRBJ2-2; TRBD1 might be the D (5 bases). V was shortened by 1 base and J by 0 bases, with 12 bases between the two germline ends. The CDR3 loop spans 16 amino acids. The V gene's germline CDR1 is GTSNPN and CDR2 SVGIG (reference sequence). CDR3 bases: TGTGCCTGGAGTGACTTGCCGACAGCGAACACCGGGGAGCTGTTTTTT. It encodes CAWSDLPTANTGELFF.

This clonotype was seen a handful of times. V usage is TRBV7-2 and J usage is TRBJ2-5; D perhaps matches TRBD2 (6 bases). The V end lost 2 bases, the J end lost 3 bases, and 10 bases lay between the germline ends. The CDR3 spans 14 residues. Germline V lookup: CDR1 SGHTA, CDR2 FQGNSA. The CDR3 DNA reads TGTGCCAGCAGCTTACCTCGCGGGGAAGAGACCCAGTACTTC. This gives the protein CASSLPRGEETQYF.

The table lists this clonotype with a few counts. The rearrangement links TRBV15 to TRBJ1-2; a weak D match, TRBD1 (5 bases). The CDR3 length is 14 residues. CDR1 LNHNV and CDR2 YYDKDF come from the germline V gene (reference sequence). Trimming cost V 0 bases and J 8 bases, with 13 bases left between them. The CDR3, as DNA: TGTGCCACCAGCAGAGACAGGGTCACGGGAGGCTACACCTTC. Translated: CATSRDRVTGGYTF. Filled out from reference TRBV15 and TRBJ1-2, the complete variable domain reads DAMVIQNPRYQVTQFGKPVTLSCSQTLNHNVMYWYQQKSSQAPKLLFHYYDKDFNNEADTPDNFQSRRPNTSFCFLDIRSPGLGDTAMYLCATSRDRVTGGYTFGSGTRLTVV.

V usage is TRBV6-2 or TRBV6-3 and J usage is TRBJ2-5, with D unresolved. V lost 2 bases and J lost 2, with 6 bases in between. Per the germline V gene, CDR1 is MNHEY and CDR2 is SVGEGT. This CDR3 contains 13 residues. Here the CDR3 reads CASSYGIQETQYF. The CDR3 region has the DNA TGTGCCAGCAGTTACGGGATTCAAGAGACCCAGTACTTC.

In this sample, this clonotype turned up once. This rearrangement joins TRBV19 to TRBJ1-2; the D is unclear. The germline gives CDR1 LNHDA, CDR2 SQIVND (reference sequence). The ends were cut back, 8 bases at V and 1 base at J, with 8 bases in the middle. The CDR3 covers 12 residues. The CDR3 nucleotides read TGTGCCAGTTTGGACGGTAACTATGGCTACACCTTC. The encoded protein is CASLDGNYGYTF.

The sample holds a few counts of this clonotype. This rearrangement joins TRBV5-8 to TRBJ1-2; D is ambiguous. CDR1 and CDR2 from the germline V gene are SGHTS and YDEGEE. V was cut by 3 bases and J by 2 bases, with 5 bases left in between. CDR3 length: 12 residues. DNA for the CDR3: TGTGCCAGCAGCTGGGTCAACTATGGCTACACCTTC. Its protein product is CASSWVNYGYTF.

This clonotype was recorded at least ten times. This rearrangement joins TRBV29-1 to TRBJ1-5, with unresolved D. The CDR3 runs to 13 residues. Trimming removed 4 bases from V and 1 base from J, with 8 bases in between. Germline CDR1 and CDR2: SQVTM and ANQGSEA. The CDR3 DNA is TGCAGCGTTGCCAGCAGGAGCAATCAGCCCCAGCATTTT. Amino acid sequence: CSVASRSNQPQHF. The complete variable domain, with remaining parts taken from reference TRBV29-1 and TRBJ1-5, reads SAVISQKPSRDICQRGTSLTIQCQVDSQVTMMFWYRQQPGQSLTLIATANQGSEATYESGFVIDKFPISRPNLTFSTLTVSNMSPEDSSIYLCSVASRSNQPQHFGDGTRLSIL.

This sequence joins TRBV5-1 and TRBJ2-3, with 10 nucleotides matching TRBD1. V lost 0 bases, J lost 6 bases, and 1 base stayed unmatched. CDR1 SGHRS and CDR2 YFSETQ come from the germline V gene. This CDR3 region has 14 residues. CDR3 bases: TGCGCCAGCAGCTTGGAGGACAGGGGGGATACGCAGTATTTT. This codes for CASSLEDRGDTQYF. The whole variable domain, remainder taken from reference TRBV5-1 and TRBJ2-3, is KAGVTQTPRYLIKTRGQQVTLSCSPISGHRSVSWYQQTPGQGLQFLFEYFSETQRNKGNFPGRFSGRQFSNSRSEMNVSTLELGDSALYLCASSLEDRGDTQYFGPGTRLTVL.

This clonotype came up a few times. The chain employs TRBV7-8 and TRBJ1-1; D may be TRBD1 (5 bases). Looked up from germline, CDR1 is SGHVS and CDR2 is FQNEAQ. CDR3 length: 13 residues. V dropped 5 bases and J dropped 8 bases, with 15 bases sitting between them. The CDR3 spells CASSPRVRGEAFF. The CDR3, as DNA: TGTGCCAGCAGCCCTAGGGTGCGGGGCGAAGCTTTCTTT.